The 32 T cell receptor beta chains below all came from one sample that was sequenced in a study of T-cell memory formation after mild COVID-19. TCRdb fed the 5' RACE reads into MiXCR, producing one record per CDR3 protein. This table holds 350,000 or so distinct CDR3 sequences, 20% to 25% found once. Sequencing used PBMCs or a T cell subset sorted from them (not recorded which). Source of these receptors: a man aged 18 to 30 who had mild COVID-19 (a few samples of this study predate the infection). Cell type and time point are not known.

This clonotype was seen a handful of times. The CDR3 is CAIGIGYGYTF. The CDR3 DNA is TGTGCCATCGGTATCGGCTATGGCTACACCTTC. The chain carries TRBV10-3 and TRBJ1-2; D remains unclear. Germline V gives CDR1 ENHRY, CDR2 SYGVKD. V shed 8 bases and J shed 4 bases, with 8 bases lying between them. There are 11 residues in the CDR3.

In its sample, this clonotype was seen a few times. This chain connects TRBV12-3 or TRBV12-4 to TRBJ2-1; TRBD1 might be the D (6 bases). The CDR3 contains 15 residues. Trimming took off 8 bases at V and 4 bases at J, with 18 bases between the two ends. CDR3 protein: CASGRGTQEYNEQFF. The CDR3 nucleotides are TGTGCCAGCGGGCGAGGGACACAGGAGTACAATGAGCAGTTCTTC.

This clonotype was picked up a small number of times. The chain carries TRBV10-3 and TRBJ2-3; D unresolved. CDR1 is ENHRY and CDR2 is SYGVKD in the germline V gene. The V and J ends lost 4 bases and 6 bases respectively, with 11 bases between them. There are 13 residues in the CDR3. CDR3 sequence: CAISARSGDTQYF. DNA for the CDR3: TGTGCCATCAGTGCCCGGTCCGGTGATACGCAGTATTTT.

The chain recombines TRBV4-1 with TRBJ2-7; D ambiguous. The V and J ends lost 0 bases and 0 bases respectively, with 12 bases between them. CDR3 length: 16 amino acids. CDR1 MGHRA and CDR2 YSYEKL come from the germline V gene. The CDR3 is CASSQDLDAFSYEQYF. The DNA for the CDR3 is TGCGCCAGCAGCCAAGATTTGGACGCCTTCTCCTACGAGCAGTACTTC.

The chain combines TRBV5-1 with TRBJ2-2; no reliable D call. The CDR3 has 12 amino acids. Germline V gene lookup returns CDR1 SGHRS and CDR2 YFSETQ. The V and J ends lost 3 bases and 6 bases respectively, with 6 bases between them. The CDR3 DNA is TGCGCCAGCAGCTCCACATCCGGGGAGCTGTTTTTT. As protein: CASSSTSGELFF.

The genes are TRBV11-2 and TRBJ2-3; tentative D call: TRBD2 (5 bases). Trimming took off 5 bases at V and 7 bases at J, with 10 bases between the two ends. CDR3 length: 12 amino acids. Germline V gene lookup returns CDR1 SGHAT and CDR2 FQNNGV. The CDR3 coding sequence is TGTGCCAGCAGCCCTGCCGGGAATACGCAGTATTTT. Protein sequence: CASSPAGNTQYF.

This clonotype was counted only a few times. The chain joins TRBV7-8 to TRBJ2-6; D might be TRBD1 or TRBD2, each matching 5 bases. CDR3 size: 15 residues. The germline V gene encodes CDR1 SGHVS and CDR2 FQNEAQ. Trimming removed 5 bases at V and 0 bases at J, with 8 bases between. CDR3 in amino acids: CASSGTRSGANVLTF. DNA for the CDR3: TGTGCCAGCAGCGGGACCCGCTCTGGGGCCAACGTCCTGACTTTC.

J is TRBJ1-5 and V is TRBV20-1; 8 nucleotides line up with TRBD1. The germline gives CDR1 DFQATT, CDR2 SNEGSKA (reference sequence). V dropped 1 base and J dropped 1; count of bases not matched to a gene: 6. The CDR3 is 16 residues long. The CDR3 region is CSARVRGRGSNQPQHF. The CDR3 DNA sequence: TGCAGTGCTAGAGTCAGGGGGCGCGGCAGCAATCAGCCCCAGCATTTT.

The CDR3 region has the DNA TGTGCCAGCAGTCAGGGGACTAGCGTGTCCTACAATGAGCAGTTCTTC. This sequence encodes CASSQGTSVSYNEQFF. The chain employs TRBV5-4 and TRBJ2-1, with 10 bases fitting TRBD2. With 5 bases clipped from V and 1 base from J, the junction kept 6 bases outside the gene matches. The CDR3 runs 16 residues. In germline, CDR1 is SGHNT, CDR2 YYREEE (reference sequence).

The chain carries TRBV18 and TRBJ2-2; D unclear. The V and J ends lost 3 bases and 4 bases respectively, with 9 bases between them. Germline V gene data show CDR1 as KGHSH and CDR2 as LQKENI. The CDR3 extends over 14 amino acids. As DNA, the CDR3 is TGTGCCAGCTCACCCTCGGCAGGCACCGGGGAGCTGTTTTTT. Translation gives CASSPSAGTGELFF.

DNA of the CDR3: TGTGCCAGCAGTTCGCCAGCCCACAATGAGCAGTTCTTC. Amino acids: CASSSPAHNEQFF. This chain joins TRBV12-3 or TRBV12-4 and TRBJ2-1; no reliable D call. Trimming removed 4 bases from V and 5 bases from J, with 9 bases in between. The CDR3 is 13 residues long.

The V and J genes are TRBV7-6 and TRBJ2-2, with D possibly being TRBD1 (6 bases). V was clipped by 5 bases and J by 6 bases, with 16 bases between them. This CDR3 contains 15 residues. Germline loops: CDR1 SGHVS, CDR2 FNYEAQ. In nucleotides, the CDR3 is TGTGCCAGCAGCCCCAGAAGGGGGTTCGCCGGGGAGCTGTTTTTT. Its translation is CASSPRRGFAGELFF.

Comment on this clonotype: An end of the junction does not agree with germline; a read error may underlie this. V usage is TRBV7-7 and J usage is TRBJ2-5; 7 bases line up with TRBD1. From germline, CDR1 is SSHAT and CDR2 FNYEAQ (reference sequence). CDR3 size: 14 residues. CDR3 nucleotide sequence: TGTGCTAGCAGCGCCGAGACAGGGTGGGAGACCCAGTACTTC. Protein sequence: CASSAETGWETQYF.

This chain joins TRBV10-3 and TRBJ1-5; 11 bases are shared with TRBD1. CDR1 is ENHRY, CDR2 SYGVKD, per germline. The J segment lost 5 bases and the V segment lost 2 bases, leaving 2 bases of the junction unmatched. The CDR3 totals 15 residues. The DNA for the CDR3 is TGTGCCATCAGTGAGGGGACAGGGGGATATCAGCCCCAGCATTTT. Amino acids: CAISEGTGGYQPQHF.

This chain joins TRBV7-2 and TRBJ1-1; D might be TRBD1 (6 bases). Trimming stripped 6 bases from V and 11 bases from J, with 19 bases between. The V gene's germline CDR1 is SGHTA and CDR2 FQGNSA. CDR3 size: 13 residues. The CDR3 DNA reads as TGTGCCAGCAGACCTACAGGGCTTTTGGGTGCTTTCTTT. It specifies CASRPTGLLGAFF. Together with reference TRBV7-2 and TRBJ1-1, the CDR3 gives the full variable domain: GAGVSQSPSNKVTEKGKDVELRCDPISGHTALYWYRQSLGQGLEFLIYFQGNSAPDKSGLPSDRFSAERTGGSVSTLTIQRTQQEDSAVYLCASRPTGLLGAFFGQGTRLTVV.

This clonotype was picked up a small number of times. This sequence joins TRBV6-6 and TRBJ1-3; no firm D call. Germline CDR1 and CDR2: MNHNY and SVGAGI (reference sequence). The V end was cut by 5 bases, the J end by 0 bases, with 11 bases between. The CDR3 has 15 amino acids. The CDR3 bases are TGTGCCAGCAGTGTAGGAGGCCGCTCTGGAAACACCATATATTTT. It translates to CASSVGGRSGNTIYF.

CDR3: CASSLVANGELFF. The CDR3, as DNA: TGTGCCAGCAGCTTAGTGGCCAACGGGGAGCTGTTTTTT. The chain recombines TRBV13 with TRBJ2-2; D ambiguous. The CDR3 extends over 13 amino acids. V gave up 1 base and J gave up 7 bases, with 7 bases separating them. CDR1 is PRHDT, CDR2 FYEKMQ, per germline (reference sequence).

This clonotype was found a few times. The rearrangement joins TRBV4-1 to TRBJ2-1; 7 positions agree with TRBD1. The CDR3 length is 16 residues. V was clipped by 4 bases and J by 0 bases; unmatched bases: 6. In germline, CDR1 is MGHRA, CDR2 YSYEKL. The CDR3 sequence is CASSPNRGVSYNEQFF. DNA of the CDR3: TGCGCCAGCAGCCCCAACAGGGGCGTCTCCTACAATGAGCAGTTCTTC.

This clonotype came up a few times. V is TRBV5-1 and J is TRBJ1-4; D not resolved. Per the germline V gene, CDR1 is SGHRS and CDR2 is YFSETQ. The CDR3 runs 13 residues. CDR3 in amino acids: CGSSESPNEKLFF. The CDR3, as DNA: TGCGGGTCCTCTGAGAGCCCAAATGAAAAACTGTTTTTT.

This chain connects TRBV27 to TRBJ2-1; no clear D. Trimming took 2 bases from V and 7 from J, leaving 9 bases between them. Germline CDR1 reads MNHEY; CDR2 reads SMNVEV (reference sequence). The CDR3 totals 13 residues. The CDR3 region has the DNA TGTGCCAGCAGTTTAGGCTCGGCGAATGAGCAGTTCTTC. Its translation is CASSLGSANEQFF.

The V and J genes are TRBV7-2 and TRBJ2-7; D is perhaps TRBD1 (6 bases). Trimming took 3 bases from V and 2 from J, leaving 11 bases between them. The V gene's germline CDR1 is SGHTA and CDR2 FQGNSA. CDR3 length equals 14 residues. CDR3 in amino acids: CASSLGAFAYEQYF. The CDR3, as DNA: TGTGCCAGCAGCTTGGGGGCCTTCGCCTACGAGCAGTACTTC.

The chain is built from TRBV12-3 or TRBV12-4 and TRBJ2-1; the D gene is possibly TRBD2 (5 bases). V gave up 10 bases and J gave up 6 bases, with 19 bases separating them. The CDR3 runs 14 residues. The DNA for the CDR3 is TGTGCCATCAGACCACTGGACTCCCGCAATGAGCAGTTCTTC. This encodes CAIRPLDSRNEQFF.

V is TRBV7-9 and J is TRBJ1-1; D remains ambiguous. CDR1 is SEHNR, CDR2 FQNEAQ, per germline (reference sequence). This CDR3 comprises 14 residues. Between the trimmed V and J ends, which lost 8 bases and 3 bases, there was a span of 16 bases. CDR3 sequence: CASSLTARDTEAFF. The CDR3, as DNA: TGTGCCAGCTCTCTTACCGCGCGAGACACTGAAGCTTTCTTT.

This chain links TRBV5-1 with TRBJ2-3, with D maybe TRBD2 (5 bases). Germline CDR1 SGHRS, CDR2 YFSETQ. Trimming removed 2 bases from V and 2 bases from J, with 6 bases in between. The length of the CDR3 is 13 residues. The CDR3 bases are TGCGCCAGCAGCTTAGGACTCACAGATACGCAGTATTTT. Translation gives CASSLGLTDTQYF.

This clonotype occurred a few times. V gene TRBV27 combines with J gene TRBJ1-1; TRBD1 matches 9 bases. The CDR3 has 15 amino acids. With V trimmed by 5 bases and J by 4 bases, 8 bases remained unmatched. CDR1 MNHEY and CDR2 SMNVEV come from the germline V gene (reference sequence). The CDR3 region is CASSELTGGGTEAFF. CDR3 nucleotides: TGTGCCAGCAGTGAATTAACAGGGGGCGGCACTGAAGCTTTCTTT.

The sample holds a few counts of this clonotype. This rearrangement joins TRBV6-5 to TRBJ2-1, with D possibly being TRBD2 (5 bases). Germline V gene sequence: CDR1 MNHEY, CDR2 SVGAGI. This CDR3 spans 12 amino acids. The V and J ends lost 11 bases and 2 bases respectively, with 10 bases between them. For the CDR3, the DNA is TGTGCCGGCGGGTACCCCTACAATGAGCAGTTCTTC. Protein: CAGGYPYNEQFF.

The chain has TRBV23-1 and TRBJ1-2, with 9 bases fitting TRBD1. TRBV23-1 is marked as an open reading frame, function uncertain. The CDR3 length is 15 residues. V shed 3 bases and J 4 bases; nucleotides not matched to a gene: 6. CDR3 DNA sequence: TGCGCCAGCAGTCAGCCGAGGACAGGGGTCTATGGCTACACCTTC. This codes for CASSQPRTGVYGYTF.

In its sample, this clonotype was seen a few times. The J gene is TRBJ1-2, the V gene TRBV10-3; D gene uncertain. The V end lost 0 bases, the J end lost 5 bases, and 13 bases lay between the germline ends. Germline V lookup: CDR1 ENHRY, CDR2 SYGVKD. This CDR3 contains 15 residues. The CDR3, as DNA: TGTGCCATCAGTGAGTCAAAGGCCCCGCTGTATGGCTACACCTTC. This sequence encodes CAISESKAPLYGYTF.

This chain uses TRBV6-6 with TRBJ1-2, with 7 bases matching TRBD1. V was pared by 7 bases and J by 1 base, with 6 bases of the junction left unmatched. Germline CDR1 is MNHNY and CDR2 is SVGAGI (reference sequence). The CDR3 runs 14 residues. Written as DNA, the CDR3 is TGTGCCAGCATTTGGGGGACAGTTAACTATGGCTACACCTTC. Protein: CASIWGTVNYGYTF.

This clonotype was counted only a few times. This sequence joins TRBV12-3 or TRBV12-4 and TRBJ2-1; 10 nucleotides line up with TRBD1. The CDR3 spans 14 residues. V lost 7 bases, J lost 6 bases, and 6 bases stayed unmatched. The CDR3 loop reads CASIPGQGFNEQFF. Written as DNA, the CDR3 is TGTGCCAGCATTCCGGGACAGGGGTTCAATGAGCAGTTCTTC.

The chain recombines TRBV29-1 with TRBJ2-3, with a tentative D call TRBD1 (5 bases). Germline assignment: CDR1 SQVTM and CDR2 ANQGSEA. The CDR3 runs 13 residues. Trimming stripped 7 bases from V and 4 bases from J, with 15 bases between. This chain's CDR3 is CSARAPLPDTQYF. The CDR3 bases are TGCAGCGCCAGGGCGCCCCTGCCAGATACGCAGTATTTT.

Concerning this clonotype: A much larger clone is a single base away; this may be a read error. The chain employs TRBV12-1 and TRBJ2-3. TRBV12-1 is noted as a pseudogene. The CDR3 covers 12 residues. CDR3 DNA sequence: TGTGCCAGCAGGGGTAGCAGAGATACGCAGTATTTT. This sequence encodes CASRGSRDTQYF.